Listed below are T cell receptor beta chains from one sample, sequenced in a study of blood T cells in healthy people across ages. MiXCR, applied by TCRdb to the 5' RACE reads, yields one record per CDR3 protein. The sample contains 850,000 to 950,000 distinct CDR3 sequences, more than 25% of which appear only once. Sequenced sample: blood. Every receptor here comes from a woman aged 80 or over in good health. Each CDR3 is given with its conserved first and last residue. D genes are given only for firm matches. Clone size, where shown, is once, few, many, or a class for clones that have expanded.

j_gene,v_gene,d_gene,abundance,CDR3nt,CDR3aa
TRBJ2-4,TRBV7-9,TRBD1,many,TGTGCCAGCAGCCAGGGGACAGGGGTCCTAGCCAAAAACATTCAGTACTTC,CASSQGTGVLAKNIQYF
TRBJ2-7,TRBV7-2,NA,many,TGTGCCAGCAACCCCATTCGGGGGCTCCCCTACGAGCAGTACTTC,CASNPIRGLPYEQYF
TRBJ2-1,TRBV19,NA,NA,TGTGCCAGTAGTATAGGGATCAACAATGAGCAGTTCTTC,CASSIGINNEQFF
TRBJ2-3,TRBV12-3/TRBV12-4,NA,NA,TGTGCCAGCAGTTTAAGTATTAGTCAGGGTGGAGATGCGCAGTATTTT,CASSLSISQGGDAQYF
TRBJ1-1,TRBV30,NA,few,TGTGCCTGGAGAACGGGAGGGAACACTGAAGCTTTCTTT,CAWRTGGNTEAFF
TRBJ1-6,TRBV7-2,TRBD1,many,TGTGCCAGCAGCGACACAGGGGGAAATTCACCCCTCCACTTT,CASSDTGGNSPLHF
TRBJ1-4,TRBV18,NA,few,TGTGCCAGCTCACCCCCGCCGGCGACAACTAATGAAAAACTGTTTTTT,CASSPPPATTNEKLFF
TRBJ1-5,TRBV5-5,NA,few,TGTGCCAGCAGCTTGGGGGACTGGGGCAATCAGCCCCAGCATTTT,CASSLGDWGNQPQHF
TRBJ1-4,TRBV5-1,NA,many,TGCGCCAGCAGAGCGACCCAGAGTGGTGAAAAACTGTTTTTT,CASRATQSGEKLFF
TRBJ2-1,TRBV7-8,NA,NA,TGTGCCAGCAGCCAGGGGGGAGGGACTTTTTACAATGAGCAGTTCTTC,CASSQGGGTFYNEQFF
TRBJ2-1,TRBV12-3/TRBV12-4,NA,many,TGTGCCAGCAGTCCGGACACGAACTACAATGAGCAGTTCTTC,CASSPDTNYNEQFF
TRBJ1-1,TRBV7-2,NA,few,TGTGCCAGCAGCCCCCAAGCGGGAGAGAACACTGAAGCTTTCTTT,CASSPQAGENTEAFF
TRBJ2-7,TRBV7-2,NA,NA,TGTGCCAGCAGCCCCACCCGGGACTTCTACAATGAGCAGTACTTC,CASSPTRDFYNEQYF
TRBJ2-1,TRBV4-3,TRBD1,few,TGCGCCAGCAGCCAAGATATAGAGGGGGCGGTTGAGCAGTTCTTC,CASSQDIEGAVEQFF
TRBJ1-2,TRBV7-9,TRBD1,many,TGTGCCAGCAGCTGGACAGGTTCCTATGGCTACACCTTC,CASSWTGSYGYTF
TRBJ1-2,TRBV7-2,NA,many,TGTGCCAGCAGCTTCCCGGGAGCTAACTATGGCTACACCTTC,CASSFPGANYGYTF
TRBJ1-4,TRBV3-1,NA,NA,TGTGCCAGCAGCCATTCGCAAACTAATGAAAAACTGTTTTTT,CASSHSQTNEKLFF
TRBJ2-5,TRBV20-1,TRBD2,NA,TGCGGTACTAGTAGCCTAGCGGGGGGATTCCAAGAGACCCAGTACTTC,CGTSSLAGGFQETQYF
TRBJ1-4,TRBV7-8,NA,few,TGTGCCAGCAGCTTAGATAACGACTCAGAAAAACTGTTTTTT,CASSLDNDSEKLFF
TRBJ2-4,TRBV29-1,TRBD1,many,TGCAGCGTTGAAGGGACAGGGGAAAACATTCAGTACTTC,CSVEGTGENIQYF
TRBJ1-6,TRBV30,NA,NA,TGTGCCTGGAGTGTACAGAAAAATTCACCCCTCCACTTT,CAWSVQKNSPLHF
TRBJ1-5,TRBV6-6,NA,NA,TGTGCCAGCCAGGAAAACAATCAGCCCCAGCATTTT,CASQENNQPQHF
TRBJ2-3,TRBV12-3/TRBV12-4,NA,NA,TGTGCCAGCAGATCATCTGACGCCACCAGCACAGATACGCAGTATTTT,CASRSSDATSTDTQYF
TRBJ2-5,TRBV10-3,TRBD2,many,TGTGCCATCGGGGTTGGCGGGGAGGGGGAGACCCAGTACTTC,CAIGVGGEGETQYF
TRBJ1-2,TRBV7-9,TRBD1,many,TGTGCCAGCACCGTGGATCAGGGGGCCGGTGGCTACACCTTC,CASTVDQGAGGYTF
TRBJ2-7,TRBV5-1,NA,NA,TGCGCCAGCAGCTTGGCCGGGGGACTGCTTTCCTACGAGCAGTACTTC,CASSLAGGLLSYEQYF
TRBJ2-7,TRBV20-1,NA,many,TGCAGTCTCCGTGGAGGCTACGAGCAGTACTTC,CSLRGGYEQYF
TRBJ1-1,TRBV9,NA,many,TGTGCCAGCAGCGTAGGGGGCCCGGCGGGCACTGAAGCTTTCTTT,CASSVGGPAGTEAFF
TRBJ1-5,TRBV20-1,TRBD1,many,TGCAGTGCCCGGACAGGGGTAGATCAGCCCCAGCATTTT,CSARTGVDQPQHF
TRBJ1-5,TRBV10-2,TRBD1,NA,TGCGCCAGCACGAGGACAGGGGATCAGCCCCAGCATTTT,CASTRTGDQPQHF
TRBJ2-7,TRBV30,NA,few,TGTGCCTGGAGTCGTGGGACGGCCTTGGAGCAGTACTTC,CAWSRGTALEQYF
TRBJ1-2,TRBV29-1,NA,many,TGCAGCGCTGACAGACTTTATGGCTACACCTTC,CSADRLYGYTF
TRBJ2-5,TRBV7-9,TRBD1,many,TGTGCCAGCAGCCCTAGGACAGGGGTTGTGACCCAGTACTTC,CASSPRTGVVTQYF
TRBJ1-6,TRBV20-1,TRBD1,few,TGCAGTGCCAAGCCGACAGGGCGGTATTCACCCCTCCACTTT,CSAKPTGRYSPLHF
TRBJ2-3,TRBV12-3/TRBV12-4,NA,NA,TGTGTCAGCCTCCAAAACGGGTGGGTGGGCACAGATACGCAGTATTTT,CVSLQNGWVGTDTQYF
TRBJ2-3,TRBV24-1,TRBD1,many,TGTGCCACCGGAACCCCGGGACAGGAGTTTGATAGGACAGATACGCAGTATTTT,CATGTPGQEFDRTDTQYF
TRBJ2-7,TRBV11-2,NA,many,TGTGCCAGCAGCTCCATGTACTACGAGCAGTACTTC,CASSSMYYEQYF
TRBJ2-1,TRBV5-1,NA,many,TGCGCCAGCAGGAAGCACAATGAGCAGTTCTTC,CASRKHNEQFF
TRBJ2-1,TRBV30,NA,NA,TGTGCCTGGGCTATCAGTGGCAGTGTAACCAATGAGCAGTTCTTC,CAWAISGSVTNEQFF
TRBJ1-1,TRBV7-2,NA,many,TGTGCCAGCAGCTCCCGAGTGACAGTGAACACTGAAGCTTTCTTT,CASSSRVTVNTEAFF
TRBJ1-1,TRBV29-1,NA,many,TGCGGGGGGGCCAACACTGAAGCTTTCTTT,CGGANTEAFF
TRBJ2-3,TRBV10-3,NA,many,TGTGCCATCAGTGAGCGGGGTTCAGATACGCAGTATTTT,CAISERGSDTQYF
TRBJ2-6,TRBV6-1,NA,NA,TGTGCCAGCAGTCTCCAATACTCTGGGGCCAACGTCCTGACTTTC,CASSLQYSGANVLTF
TRBJ2-1,TRBV5-1,TRBD2,NA,TGCGCCAGCAGCTTACAGCGGGGGAGCAACCAAGAGACCCAGTTCTTC,CASSLQRGSNQETQFF
TRBJ2-2,TRBV10-2,TRBD2,few,TGCGCCAGCAGAGTAGCGGGATTGAACACCGGGGAGCTGTTTTTT,CASRVAGLNTGELFF
TRBJ2-2,TRBV4-1,NA,few,TGCGCCAGCAGTCGTCCGGGACCAAACACCGGGGAGCTGTTTTTT,CASSRPGPNTGELFF
TRBJ2-3,TRBV20-1,TRBD2,NA,TGCAGTGCTAGAGATCGGCTAGCGGGAGATACGCAGTATTTT,CSARDRLAGDTQYF
TRBJ1-5,TRBV6-2/TRBV6-3,TRBD1,many,TGTGCCAGCAGGCAACAGGGGTCAGGCAATCAGCCCCAGCATTTT,CASRQQGSGNQPQHF
TRBJ2-1,TRBV6-2/TRBV6-3,NA,many,TGTGCCACGGGTGGGGCCGCCCCCCGGGAGCAGTTCTTC,CATGGAAPREQFF
TRBJ2-7,TRBV7-2,TRBD2,NA,TGTGCCAGTAGTTACTTAGCGGGGGGATGGGAGAAGGCCCAGTACTTC,CASSYLAGGWEKAQYF
TRBJ2-3,TRBV7-9,NA,many,TGTGCCAGCAGCATCAGTTCTGATACGCAGTATTTT,CASSISSDTQYF
TRBJ2-7,TRBV6-7,TRBD1,NA,TGTGCCAGCAGTTGTCCGGGACAGGGCTACGAGCAGTACTTC,CASSCPGQGYEQYF
TRBJ2-7,TRBV5-1,TRBD1,many,TGCGCCAGCAGCCCGGGGGACAGGGAGTACGAGCAGTACTTC,CASSPGDREYEQYF
TRBJ1-2,TRBV20-1,TRBD1,NA,TGCAGTGGGCTCCTAGGGGGCCCACTTTATGGCTACACCTTC,CSGLLGGPLYGYTF
TRBJ2-1,TRBV6-6,NA,many,TGTGCCAGCAGGGATCCCGGGATGTACAATGAGCAGTTCTTC,CASRDPGMYNEQFF
TRBJ1-2,TRBV3-1,NA,NA,TGTGCCAGCAGCCAAGAATACAAGGACTATGGCTACACCTTC,CASSQEYKDYGYTF
TRBJ1-1,TRBV7-2,TRBD1,few,TGTGCCAGCGGCTCGGGACAGGGGCACACTGAAGCTTTCTTT,CASGSGQGHTEAFF
TRBJ1-2,TRBV7-2,NA,many,TGTGCCAGCAGCTTAAATGGGATGCGGGGCTACACCTTC,CASSLNGMRGYTF
TRBJ2-3,TRBV29-1,TRBD1,many,TGCAGCGTCCTAATCCCGGACAGGGCAAATACGCAGTATTTT,CSVLIPDRANTQYF
TRBJ1-2,TRBV6-5,TRBD1,NA,TGTGCCAGCAGTTACCAGACAGGGGCGGTCTATGGCTACACCTTC,CASSYQTGAVYGYTF